The 30 T cell receptor beta chains below were found in one sample sequenced in a study of T cells in Graves' hyperthyroidism and ophthalmopathy (dated by TCRdb to the late 2010s). Receptors were amplified or captured by multiplex PCR. TCRdb lists the instrument as Illumina HiSeq 2000. Amplification of TCR beta CDR3 regions was carried out from RNA transcripts. For the first round of RT-PCR on the TCR CDR3, the HTBI primer set was used together with the Qiagen OneStep RT-PCR kit. TCRdb handled the public reads itself, with Q25 trimming in fastp and clone calling in MiXCR, and kept productive beta chains. Records with the same CDR3 protein are collapsed into one entry carrying the most frequent genes and DNA. The sample contains around 97,000 distinct CDR3 sequences, about 45% of them found a single time. The top ten constitute approximately 27% of the sample. Material for sequencing was blood. The source is a man in his forties or fifties with Graves' hyperthyroidism.

This rearrangement joins TRBV7-2 to TRBJ1-1, with D uncertain. CDR1 SGHTA and CDR2 FQGNSA come from the germline V gene. The CDR3 is 17 amino acids. The V and J ends lost 5 bases and 2 bases respectively, with 21 bases between them. The DNA of the CDR3 is TGTGCCAGCAGCCCAGAAGTACACAGCTCTGGAAACACTGAAGCTTTCTTT. It yields the protein CASSPEVHSSGNTEAFF.

This clonotype was counted at least ten times. The genes are TRBV29-1 and TRBJ1-2, with D uncertain. Germline V gives CDR1 SQVTM, CDR2 ANQGSEA. Trimming shortened V by 0 bases and J by 0 bases, and 11 bases separated the two germline ends. This CDR3 comprises 15 residues. CDR3 nucleotides: TGCAGCGTTGAAGATCCCCACGAGTCTAACTATGGCTACACCTTC. Residues: CSVEDPHESNYGYTF.

This chain joins TRBV19 and TRBJ1-2; 7 nucleotides agree with TRBD1. This CDR3 is built from 15 residues. Trimming took 3 bases from V and 8 from J; bases not matched to a gene: 12. Germline V gene lookup returns CDR1 LNHDA and CDR2 SQIVND (reference sequence). The CDR3, as DNA: TGTGCCAGTAGTATTCTGACCTCCAGGGGGTGGGGCTACACCTTC. This encodes CASSILTSRGWGYTF. Full variable domain (missing parts from reference TRBV19 and TRBJ1-2): DGGITQSPKYLFRKEGQNVTLSCEQNLNHDAMYWYRQDPGQGLRLIYYSQIVNDFQKGDIAEGYSVSREKKESFPLTVTSAQKNPTAFYLCASSILTSRGWGYTFGSGTRLTVV.

This clonotype was counted ten times or more. The chain combines TRBV24-1 with TRBJ2-1; tentatively, D is TRBD2 (6 bases). V lost 4 bases and J 4 bases, leaving 10 bases between the germline ends. CDR3 length: 14 residues. Germline V gives CDR1 KGHDR, CDR2 SFDVKD. The CDR3 is CATSDRGDYNEQFF. The CDR3 bases are TGTGCCACCAGTGACCGCGGGGATTACAATGAGCAGTTCTTC.

This clonotype occurred once. The chain carries TRBV20-1 and TRBJ2-5, with 12 bases lining up with TRBD2. This CDR3 region has 14 residues. Germline V CDR1 and CDR2: DFQATT, SNEGSKA (reference sequence). V trimming: 1 base; J trimming: 8 bases; junction bases outside the gene matches: 5. The chain's CDR3 is CSARAASGGVTQYF. The CDR3 DNA reads TGCAGTGCTAGAGCGGCTAGCGGGGGGGTCACCCAGTACTTC.

The chain joins TRBV7-9 to TRBJ2-5; TRBD2 might be the D (6 bases). The CDR3 extends over 14 amino acids. Looked up from germline, CDR1 is SEHNR and CDR2 is FQNEAQ (reference sequence). V lost 1 base, J lost 9 bases, and 15 bases lay in between. CDR3 nucleotides: TGTGCCAGCAGCTTAGGGGGGGTCAATCAGCCCCAGTACTTC. Translating gives CASSLGGVNQPQYF.

A remark on this clonotype: This may arise from a read error, as a much more abundant clone is one base away. CDR3 sequence: CATSKPSGGYIQYF. CDR3 nucleotides: TGTGCCACCAGCAAACCCTCGGGGGGCTACATTCAGTACTTC. The chain has TRBV15 and TRBJ2-4; TRBD2 is a possible D gene (7 bases). CDR1 and CDR2 from the germline V gene are LNHNV and YYDKDF (reference sequence). The V and J ends lost 4 bases and 8 bases respectively, with 15 bases between them. The CDR3 consists of 14 residues.

At least ten counts were recorded for this clonotype. The chain is built from TRBV5-1 and TRBJ1-1; possible D gene TRBD1, 5 bases. With 2 bases removed from V and 1 base from J, the gap between germline ends came to 12 bases. Germline V gene lookup returns CDR1 SGHRS and CDR2 YFSETQ. The CDR3 extends over 15 amino acids. In nucleotides, the CDR3 is TGCGCCAGCAGCTTAGTTAAGGGGCCGAACACTGAAGCTTTCTTT. Translation: CASSLVKGPNTEAFF.

This clonotype was seen ten or more times. The V and J genes are TRBV20-1 and TRBJ2-5, with 9 bases identical to TRBD1. V lost 6 bases to trimming and J lost 5 bases; unmatched junction nucleotides: 7. Germline lookup yields CDR1 DFQATT and CDR2 SNEGSKA (reference sequence). CDR3 length equals 13 residues. This CDR3 reads CSAPGTGYETQYF. CDR3 nucleotides: TGCAGTGCCCCCGGGACAGGGTATGAGACCCAGTACTTC.

As to this clonotype: Sequence at one end of the junction differs from germline and may be a read error. This chain connects TRBV10-3 to TRBJ1-2; TRBD1 matches at 7 bases. The germline V gene encodes CDR1 ENHRY and CDR2 SYGVKD. This CDR3 has 14 residues. The CDR3 nucleotides are TGTGCCATCCCCTTGGGACAGCCTAACTATCGCTACACCTTC. Translated, it gives CAIPLGQPNYRYTF.

The genes are TRBV3-1 and TRBJ2-2; no clear D gene. V was clipped by 1 base and J by 0 bases, with 12 bases between them. Germline V lookup: CDR1 LGHDT, CDR2 YNNKEL (reference sequence). This CDR3 is built from 17 residues. CDR3 in DNA: TGTGCCAGCAGCCAAGGTCTTGTAACAGCGAACACCGGGGAGCTGTTTTTT. Its translation is CASSQGLVTANTGELFF.

The sample holds a few counts of this clonotype. This chain joins TRBV25-1 and TRBJ2-7; no firm D call. V was trimmed by 11 bases and J by 2 bases, leaving 4 bases between them. Per the germline V gene, CDR1 is MGHDK and CDR2 is SYGVNS. CDR3 length: 9 amino acids. CDR3 protein: CALTYEQYF. The CDR3 DNA reads TGTGCCCTCACCTACGAGCAGTACTTC.

The sample holds many counts of this clonotype. This CDR3 reads CSAGERVKETQYF. The CDR3 DNA reads as TGCAGTGCCGGGGAGCGGGTGAAAGAGACCCAGTACTTC. V and J are TRBV20-1 and TRBJ2-5, with D possibly being TRBD2 (6 bases). Between the trimmed V and J ends, which lost 6 bases and 3 bases, there was a span of 14 bases. Germline V gives CDR1 DFQATT, CDR2 SNEGSKA (reference sequence). The CDR3 is made up of 13 amino acids.

This rearrangement joins TRBV29-1 to TRBJ1-1; 10 positions match TRBD1. Unmatched junction bases numbered 4, after V lost 5 bases and J lost 1 base. This CDR3 is built from 14 residues. In germline, CDR1 is SQVTM, CDR2 ANQGSEA. The CDR3 DNA reads as TGCAGCGTTTCCGACAGGGGGCGGAACACTGAAGCTTTCTTT. Amino acids: CSVSDRGRNTEAFF. The full variable domain, its missing parts supplied by reference TRBV29-1 and TRBJ1-1, is SAVISQKPSRDICQRGTSLTIQCQVDSQVTMMFWYRQQPGQSLTLIATANQGSEATYESGFVIDKFPISRPNLTFSTLTVSNMSPEDSSIYLCSVSDRGRNTEAFFGQGTRLTVV.

The chain links TRBV2 to TRBJ2-7; D remains ambiguous. CDR1 and CDR2 from the germline V gene are SNHLY and FYNNEI. The CDR3 runs 13 residues. V gave up 7 bases and J gave up 7 bases, with 17 bases separating them. Here the CDR3 DNA reads TGTGCCAGCAATATGGCGGAGACGGGTGAGCAGTACTTC. It encodes CASNMAETGEQYF.

The chain links TRBV24-1 to TRBJ2-3; possible D gene TRBD1, 6 bases. Trimming pared 4 bases from V and 3 bases from J, leaving 13 bases between. The CDR3 is made up of 15 amino acids. The germline gives CDR1 KGHDR, CDR2 SFDVKD. The DNA for the CDR3 is TGTGCCACCAGTGAGTCCGGGACACTAACAGATACGCAGTATTTT. Amino acid sequence: CATSESGTLTDTQYF.

This clonotype was observed at least ten times. The rearrangement links TRBV6-5 to TRBJ2-7; D unresolved. Trimming removed 2 bases at V and 6 bases at J, with 5 bases between. The CDR3 is 11 residues long. Germline V gives CDR1 MNHEY, CDR2 SVGAGI. CDR3 amino acids: CASSYRGEQYF. DNA of the CDR3: TGTGCCAGCAGTTACAGAGGCGAGCAGTACTTC.

This rearrangement joins TRBV2 to TRBJ1-2; D call uncertain. The germline V gene has CDR1 SNHLY and CDR2 FYNNEI. This CDR3 contains 17 residues. V dropped 4 bases and J dropped 4 bases, with 22 bases sitting between them. The CDR3 reads CASSVSESTVDGYGYTF. For the CDR3, the DNA is TGTGCCAGCAGTGTTTCAGAGTCGACCGTGGACGGCTATGGCTACACCTTC.

The sample holds a few counts of this clonotype. The chain is built from TRBV3-1 and TRBJ2-1, with 9 bases lining up with TRBD1. The ends lost 6 bases at V and 8 bases at J; junction bases unmatched: 5. Germline V CDR1 and CDR2: LGHDT, YNNKEL (reference sequence). The CDR3 is 13 amino acids. The CDR3 loop is CASRLGQGHEQFF. The CDR3 nucleotides read TGTGCCAGCAGGTTGGGACAGGGCCATGAGCAGTTCTTC.

The chain carries TRBV20-1 and TRBJ2-3, with 11 bases identical to TRBD2. Germline loops: CDR1 DFQATT, CDR2 SNEGSKA (reference sequence). The CDR3 runs 15 residues. Losses at the gene ends were 1 base for V and 4 bases for J; bases not matched to a gene: 4. The CDR3 region is CSARGSGGGADTQYF. The CDR3 coding sequence is TGCAGTGCTAGAGGTAGCGGGGGGGGCGCAGATACGCAGTATTTT.

The J gene is TRBJ1-5, the V gene TRBV7-2, with 8 bases lining up with TRBD1. The V and J ends lost 11 bases and 9 bases, in that order; junction bases with no gene match: 18. Germline lookup yields CDR1 SGHTA and CDR2 FQGNSA. The CDR3 is made up of 15 amino acids. The CDR3, as DNA: TGTGCCCCGGAGCCGGGGGACAGGTGGCAACCGCCCCAGCATTTT. Encoded protein: CAPEPGDRWQPPQHF.

This clonotype was found many times. This chain joins TRBV6-5 and TRBJ1-1, with TRBD1 as a possible D gene (5 bases). CDR3 size: 13 residues. The V end was cut by 5 bases, the J end by 1 base, with 8 bases between. Germline loops: CDR1 MNHEY, CDR2 SVGAGI. CDR3 loop: CASSVDRNTEAFF. As DNA, the CDR3 is TGTGCCAGCAGTGTAGACAGGAACACTGAAGCTTTCTTT.

As concerns this clonotype: A much larger clone differs from this one at a single base, so this may be a read error. The gene calls are TRBV10-3 and TRBJ1-5, with TRBD1 as a possible D gene (5 bases). V lost 6 bases and J 3 bases, leaving 6 bases between the germline ends. Germline loops: CDR1 ENHRY, CDR2 SYGVKD. This CDR3 is 12 amino acids long. The CDR3 region is CAIRDNNQPQHF. CDR3 nucleotide sequence: TGTGCCATCAGGGACAACAATCAGCCCCAGCATTTT.

About this clonotype: Its ends do not fully match the called genes, so a read error is possible. J is TRBJ2-5 and V is TRBV7-7; the D is unclear. The germline gives CDR1 SSHAT, CDR2 FNYEAQ (reference sequence). The CDR3 totals 14 residues. The CDR3 DNA is TGTGCTAGCAGCTTACAGCACACCGGGGAGACCCAGTACTTC. Amino acid sequence: CASSLQHTGETQYF.

There are many counts of this clonotype. The V and J genes are TRBV19 and TRBJ2-7; TRBD2 aligns across 8 bases. Per germline, CDR1 LNHDA and CDR2 SQIVND (reference sequence). The V and J ends lost 8 bases and 6 bases, in that order; junction bases with no gene match: 12. This CDR3 comprises 14 residues. This chain's CDR3 is CASSPEALAGEQYF. CDR3 in DNA: TGTGCCAGTTCCCCGGAGGCCCTAGCGGGCGAGCAGTACTTC.

In this sample, this clonotype turned up many times. This chain connects TRBV7-2 to TRBJ2-3; no definite D call. CDR1 SGHTA and CDR2 FQGNSA come from the germline V gene. The CDR3 covers 11 residues. Trimming took off 5 bases at V and 4 bases at J, with 4 bases between the two ends. The chain's CDR3 is CASSASDTQYF. CDR3 coding DNA: TGTGCCAGCAGCGCTTCAGATACGCAGTATTTT.

The rearrangement uses TRBV6-6 and TRBJ2-2; 15 bases fit TRBD2. Losses at the gene ends were 5 bases for V and 6 bases for J; bases not matched to a gene: 4. This CDR3 spans 16 amino acids. The germline V gene encodes CDR1 MNHNY and CDR2 SVGAGI (reference sequence). The CDR3 spells CASSPGTSGRPGELFF. CDR3 in DNA: TGTGCCAGCAGTCCCGGGACTAGCGGGAGGCCCGGGGAGCTGTTTTTT.

This chain connects TRBV7-8 to TRBJ1-5; 8 positions agree with TRBD1. The junction had 7 bases not matched to a gene; V was cut back by 6 bases and J by 0 bases. This CDR3 spans 16 amino acids. Looked up from germline, CDR1 is SGHVS and CDR2 is FQNEAQ. CDR3 coding DNA: TGTGCCAGCAGTCAGGGGACAGGATATAGCAATCAGCCCCAGCATTTT. This translates into CASSQGTGYSNQPQHF.

The V gene is TRBV7-9, the J gene TRBJ1-2; 8 bases agree with TRBD1. The CDR3 loop spans 15 amino acids. The V segment lost 2 bases and the J segment 2 bases; nucleotides outside the gene matches: 4. CDR1 and CDR2 (germline): SEHNR, FQNEAQ (reference sequence). The CDR3 spells CASSLTGGRNYGYTF. As DNA, the CDR3 is TGTGCCAGCAGCTTAACAGGGGGGCGGAACTATGGCTACACCTTC.

The CDR3 loop is CSAIRGHSNQPQHF. Here the CDR3 DNA reads TGCAGCGCGATCAGGGGGCATAGCAATCAGCCCCAGCATTTT. The V and J genes are TRBV29-1 and TRBJ1-5, with 8 bases that match TRBD1. The CDR3 is 14 amino acids. CDR1 SQVTM and CDR2 ANQGSEA come from the germline V gene. After removal of 7 bases from V and 0 bases from J, the junction contained 5 bases not matched to a gene.